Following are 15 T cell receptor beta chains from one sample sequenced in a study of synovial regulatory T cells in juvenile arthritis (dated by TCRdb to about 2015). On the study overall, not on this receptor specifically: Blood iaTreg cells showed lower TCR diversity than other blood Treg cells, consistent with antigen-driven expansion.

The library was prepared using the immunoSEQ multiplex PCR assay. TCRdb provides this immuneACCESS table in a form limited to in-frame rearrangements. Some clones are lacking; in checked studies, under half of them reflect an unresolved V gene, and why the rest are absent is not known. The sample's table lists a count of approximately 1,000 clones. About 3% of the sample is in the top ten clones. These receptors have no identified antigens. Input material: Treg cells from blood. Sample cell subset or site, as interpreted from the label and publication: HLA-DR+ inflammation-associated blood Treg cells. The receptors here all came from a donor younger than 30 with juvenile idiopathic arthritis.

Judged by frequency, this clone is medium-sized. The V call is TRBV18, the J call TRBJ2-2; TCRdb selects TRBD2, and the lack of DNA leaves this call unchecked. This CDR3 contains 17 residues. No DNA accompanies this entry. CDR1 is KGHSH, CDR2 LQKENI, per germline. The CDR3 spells CASSPRPGLTNTGELFF.

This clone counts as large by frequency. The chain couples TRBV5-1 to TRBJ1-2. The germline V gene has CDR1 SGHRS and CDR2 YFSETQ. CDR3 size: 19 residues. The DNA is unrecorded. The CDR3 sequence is CASSLVSRGRWSSDYGYTF. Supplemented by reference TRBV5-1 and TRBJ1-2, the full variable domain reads KAGVTQTPRYLIKTRGQQVTLSCSPISGHRSVSWYQQTPGQGLQFLFEYFSETQRNKGNFPGRFSGRQFSNSRSEMNVSTLELGDSALYLCASSLVSRGRWSSDYGYTFGSGTRLTVV.

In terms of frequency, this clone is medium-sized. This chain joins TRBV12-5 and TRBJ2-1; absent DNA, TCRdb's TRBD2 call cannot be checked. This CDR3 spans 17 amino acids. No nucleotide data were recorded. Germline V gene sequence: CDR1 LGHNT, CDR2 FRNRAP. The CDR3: CASGLVTGGRFYYEQFF.

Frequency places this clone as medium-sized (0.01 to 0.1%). CDR3 residues: CASRVSGLGEGDTQYF. V gene TRBV2 combines with J gene TRBJ2-3; the TCRdb call, TRBD2, lacks DNA for checking. The CDR3 length is 16 residues. Only the protein is available. Per germline, CDR1 SNHLY and CDR2 FYNNEI.

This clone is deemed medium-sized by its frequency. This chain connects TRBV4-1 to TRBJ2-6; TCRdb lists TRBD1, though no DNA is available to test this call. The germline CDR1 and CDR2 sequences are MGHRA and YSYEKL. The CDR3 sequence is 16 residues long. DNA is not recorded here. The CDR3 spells CASSRTDRVRGNVLTF.

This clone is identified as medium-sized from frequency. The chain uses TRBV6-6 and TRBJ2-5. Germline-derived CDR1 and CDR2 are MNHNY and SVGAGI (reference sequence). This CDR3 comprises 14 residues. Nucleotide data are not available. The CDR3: CASSLLGFGETQYF.

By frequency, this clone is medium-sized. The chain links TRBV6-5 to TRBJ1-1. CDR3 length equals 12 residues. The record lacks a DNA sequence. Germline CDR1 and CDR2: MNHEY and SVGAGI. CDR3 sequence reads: CASRSGGTEAFF.

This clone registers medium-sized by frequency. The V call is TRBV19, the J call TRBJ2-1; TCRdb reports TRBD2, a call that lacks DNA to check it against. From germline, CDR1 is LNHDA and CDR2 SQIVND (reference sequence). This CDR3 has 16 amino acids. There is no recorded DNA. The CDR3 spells CASSPFSGRDYNEQFF.

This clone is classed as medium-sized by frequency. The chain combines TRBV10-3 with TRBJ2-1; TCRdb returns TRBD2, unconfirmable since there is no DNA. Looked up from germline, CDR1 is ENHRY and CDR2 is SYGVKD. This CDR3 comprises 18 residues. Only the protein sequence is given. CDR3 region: CAIQGLTGASGSGNEQFF.

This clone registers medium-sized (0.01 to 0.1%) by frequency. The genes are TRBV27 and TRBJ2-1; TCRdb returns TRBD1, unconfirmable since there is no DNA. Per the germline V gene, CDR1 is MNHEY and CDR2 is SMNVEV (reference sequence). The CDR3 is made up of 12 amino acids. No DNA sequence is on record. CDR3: CASSSYTNEQFF.

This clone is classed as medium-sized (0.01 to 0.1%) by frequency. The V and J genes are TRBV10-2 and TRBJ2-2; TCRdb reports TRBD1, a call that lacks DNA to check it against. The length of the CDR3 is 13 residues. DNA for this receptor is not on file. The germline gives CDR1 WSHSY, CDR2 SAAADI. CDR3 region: CASRVRGPGELFF.

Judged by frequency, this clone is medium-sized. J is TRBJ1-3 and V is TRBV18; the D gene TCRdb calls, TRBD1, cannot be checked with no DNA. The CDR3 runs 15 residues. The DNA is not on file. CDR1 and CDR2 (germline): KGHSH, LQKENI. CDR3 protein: CASSPPGHTGNTIYF. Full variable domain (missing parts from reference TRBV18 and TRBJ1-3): NAGVMQNPRHLVRRRGQEARLRCSPMKGHSHVYWYRQLPEEGLKFMVYLQKENIIDESGMPKERFSAEFPKEGPSILRIQQVVRGDSAAYFCASSPPGHTGNTIYFGEGSWLTVV.

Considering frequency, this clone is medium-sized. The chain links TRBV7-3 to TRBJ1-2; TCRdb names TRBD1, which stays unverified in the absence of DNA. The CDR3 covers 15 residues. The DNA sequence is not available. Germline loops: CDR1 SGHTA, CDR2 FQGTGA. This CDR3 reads CASSPRQGTNYGYTF.

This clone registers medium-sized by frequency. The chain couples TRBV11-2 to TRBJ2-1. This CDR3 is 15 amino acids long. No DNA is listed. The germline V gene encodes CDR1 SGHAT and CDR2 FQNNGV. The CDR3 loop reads CASSLDWGTYNEQFF.

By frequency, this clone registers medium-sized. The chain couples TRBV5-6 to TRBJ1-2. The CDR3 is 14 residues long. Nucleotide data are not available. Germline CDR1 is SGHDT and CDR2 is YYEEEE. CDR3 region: CASSRGRGEEGYTF.